The clone carrying this TCR beta chain was seen just once. Its antigen is not known. The data were produced by immunoSEQ multiplex PCR, yet TCRdb's version contains in-frame clones alone and is incomplete. Of some 120,000 clones listed, around 80% are singletons. Described time point: week 11, during vaccination. With topical imiquimod, each dose of the vaccine consisted of 300 ug of mutant IDH1 20-mer peptide. The donors' diagnosis was new WHO grade 3 or 4 astrocytoma that was IDH1-mutant and ATRX-lost. This record comes from a study of a mutant IDH1 vaccine in newly diagnosed glioma. Germline assignment: CDR1 LGHNA and CDR2 YNFKEQ. The V and J ends lost 1 base and 2 bases, in that order; junction bases with no gene match: 13. The CDR3 covers 19 residues.

Sequenced material: PBMCs, taken from a glioma patient whose treatment included an IDH1 peptide vaccine. The V gene is TRBV4-2, the J gene TRBJ2-3, with TRBD2 identical over 9 bases. The source is a man in his forties with glioma. CDR3 protein: CASSQAGEASGAATDTQYF. DNA of the CDR3: TGTGCCAGCAGCCAAGCCGGCGAGGCTAGCGGGGCTGCCACAGATACGCAGTATTTT.